Listed below are T cell receptor beta chains from one sample, sequenced in a study of vaccination and CD4 T cells after COVID-19. No antigens are known for them. TCRdb independently ran MiXCR on the PCR reads; one entry per CDR3 protein. The sample lists 17,000 or so distinct CDR3 sequences, 50% to 75% occurring once. Sequenced: CD4+ T cells from blood, cultured in vitro. These receptors were taken from a human donor who had recovered from COVID-19. CDR3s include the opening cysteine and the closing phenylalanine or tryptophan. The order of the fields is D gene, J gene, clone size, V gene, CDR3 DNA, CDR3 protein. The D gene is left open where the match is weak. Clone size is stated in some rows and not others, as once, few, many or a class when expanded.

D gene: TRBD1
J gene: TRBJ2-1
clone size: .
V gene: TRBV19
CDR3 DNA: TGTGCCAGTAGTACTATCGGGACAGGGTTAAATGGGCAGTTCTTC
CDR3 protein: CASSTIGTGLNGQFF

D gene: TRBD2
J gene: TRBJ2-2
clone size: few
V gene: TRBV20-1
CDR3 DNA: TGCAGTGCTAGCCCCACTAGCGGCTCCGGGGAGCTGTTTTTT
CDR3 protein: CSASPTSGSGELFF

D gene: .
J gene: TRBJ2-7
clone size: .
V gene: TRBV21-1
CDR3 DNA: TGTGCCAGCAGCCCGGGACAGGTTATCGAGCAGTACTTC
CDR3 protein: CASSPGQVIEQYF

D gene: TRBD1
J gene: TRBJ2-5
clone size: .
V gene: TRBV6-1
CDR3 DNA: TGTGCCAGCAGGGCGACAGGGGGCGCTCCGGGGACCCAGTACTTC
CDR3 protein: CASRATGGAPGTQYF

D gene: .
J gene: TRBJ2-3
clone size: .
V gene: TRBV20-1
CDR3 DNA: TGCAGTGCCACACCTAGGGATGACGGTTTGGATACGCAGTATTTT
CDR3 protein: CSATPRDDGLDTQYF

D gene: TRBD2
J gene: TRBJ2-3
clone size: .
V gene: TRBV10-3
CDR3 DNA: TGTGCCGCGGGAGGGGACCCCACCTTAAACACAGATACGCAGTATTTT
CDR3 protein: CAAGGDPTLNTDTQYF

D gene: TRBD1
J gene: TRBJ1-5
clone size: .
V gene: TRBV2
CDR3 DNA: TGTGCCAGCAGTGACGGCAGGGGGGATCAGCCCCAGCATTTT
CDR3 protein: CASSDGRGDQPQHF

D gene: .
J gene: TRBJ1-1
clone size: few
V gene: TRBV20-1
CDR3 DNA: TGCAGTGCTCTCGGACACATGAACACTGAAGCTTTCTTT
CDR3 protein: CSALGHMNTEAFF

D gene: TRBD1
J gene: TRBJ1-2
clone size: .
V gene: TRBV11-2
CDR3 DNA: TGTGCCAGCAGCGGGCAGGGGGCGCATGGCTACACCTTC
CDR3 protein: CASSGQGAHGYTF

D gene: TRBD1
J gene: TRBJ1-1
clone size: .
V gene: TRBV5-4
CDR3 DNA: TGTGCCAGCAGCGAACAGACAGGGAATGCTGAAGCTTTCTTT
CDR3 protein: CASSEQTGNAEAFF

D gene: .
J gene: TRBJ2-5
clone size: .
V gene: TRBV20-1
CDR3 DNA: TGCAGTGCTAACCGGGACTGGCAAGAGACCCAGTACTTC
CDR3 protein: CSANRDWQETQYF

D gene: .
J gene: TRBJ1-6
clone size: .
V gene: TRBV10-3
CDR3 DNA: TGTGCCATCAGATTACAGGGAGCCGGTTCACCCCTCCACTTT
CDR3 protein: CAIRLQGAGSPLHF

D gene: TRBD1
J gene: TRBJ1-3
clone size: few
V gene: TRBV20-1
CDR3 DNA: TGCAGTGCTAGCATGACAGGGGGCGGAGGAAACACCATATATTTT
CDR3 protein: CSASMTGGGGNTIYF

D gene: .
J gene: TRBJ2-5
clone size: few
V gene: TRBV20-1
CDR3 DNA: TGCAGTGCTAGAGATTTGGCGGGGTGGGTCCAAGAGACCCAGTACTTC
CDR3 protein: CSARDLAGWVQETQYF

D gene: .
J gene: TRBJ2-2
clone size: .
V gene: TRBV5-8
CDR3 DNA: TGTGCCAGCAGCGAATTCTCAGCAGGGGAGCTGTTTTTT
CDR3 protein: CASSEFSAGELFF

D gene: TRBD2
J gene: TRBJ2-2
clone size: few
V gene: TRBV7-3
CDR3 DNA: TGTGCCAGCAGCTCCCATCCGGGACTAGCTCTGGGGGAGCTGTTTTTT
CDR3 protein: CASSSHPGLALGELFF

D gene: TRBD1
J gene: TRBJ1-5
clone size: .
V gene: TRBV6-1
CDR3 DNA: TGTGCCAGCAGTGACAGGGGGGGCAATCAGCCCCAGCATTTT
CDR3 protein: CASSDRGGNQPQHF

D gene: TRBD1
J gene: TRBJ1-1
clone size: .
V gene: TRBV2
CDR3 DNA: TGTGCCAGCAGCCCCGGGACAGGGAACACTGAAGCTTTCTTT
CDR3 protein: CASSPGTGNTEAFF

D gene: .
J gene: TRBJ1-2
clone size: .
V gene: TRBV6-1
CDR3 DNA: TGTGCCAGCAACCTCCAGAGGGGGGCGACCTATGGCTACACCTTC
CDR3 protein: CASNLQRGATYGYTF

D gene: .
J gene: TRBJ2-3
clone size: .
V gene: TRBV24-1
CDR3 DNA: TGTGCTGCGCAACGGTATCTTACAGATACGCAGTATTTT
CDR3 protein: CAAQRYLTDTQYF

D gene: .
J gene: TRBJ2-5
clone size: .
V gene: TRBV7-6
CDR3 DNA: TGTGCCAGCAGCTTAAAGGTAGCCCCCATTGAGGAGACCCAGTACTTC
CDR3 protein: CASSLKVAPIEETQYF

D gene: .
J gene: TRBJ2-3
clone size: .
V gene: TRBV20-1
CDR3 DNA: TGCAGTGCTAGGCGGGGGCCGAGCACAGATACGCAGTATTTT
CDR3 protein: CSARRGPSTDTQYF

D gene: .
J gene: TRBJ1-1
clone size: .
V gene: TRBV18
CDR3 DNA: TGTGCCAGCTCACCACAGGGTCTAGCCACTGAAGCTTTCTTT
CDR3 protein: CASSPQGLATEAFF

D gene: .
J gene: TRBJ1-2
clone size: .
V gene: TRBV7-2
CDR3 DNA: TGTGCCAGCAGCTTATATGGGACGGGGGCAGACTATGGCTACACCTTC
CDR3 protein: CASSLYGTGADYGYTF

D gene: TRBD1
J gene: TRBJ2-3
clone size: few
V gene: TRBV20-1
CDR3 DNA: TGCAGTGCTAGAGATCTCGTGGAGAGGGCCAGGGGGCGAGGTTTAGATACGCAGTATTTT
CDR3 protein: CSARDLVERARGRGLDTQYF

D gene: .
J gene: TRBJ2-7
clone size: .
V gene: TRBV6-1
CDR3 DNA: TGTGCCAGCAGTGAAAGTATGACGGCTCCCTACGAGCAGTACTTC
CDR3 protein: CASSESMTAPYEQYF

D gene: .
J gene: TRBJ1-4
clone size: .
V gene: TRBV19
CDR3 DNA: TGTGCCAGTAGAAGAGGGGAGGGGGAAAAACTGTTTTTT
CDR3 protein: CASRRGEGEKLFF

D gene: TRBD1
J gene: TRBJ2-3
clone size: .
V gene: TRBV20-1
CDR3 DNA: TGCAGTGCTAGCGACAGGGGGATCGCAGATACGCAGTATTTT
CDR3 protein: CSASDRGIADTQYF

D gene: .
J gene: TRBJ2-5
clone size: .
V gene: TRBV7-9
CDR3 DNA: TGTGCCAGCAGCCTTGGGACTCTAGAGGAGACCCAGTACTTC
CDR3 protein: CASSLGTLEETQYF

D gene: TRBD1
J gene: TRBJ1-5
clone size: few
V gene: TRBV7-2
CDR3 DNA: TGTGCCAGCAGCTTAGCCGGGGACAGTTATAGCAATCAGCCCCAGCATTTT
CDR3 protein: CASSLAGDSYSNQPQHF

D gene: .
J gene: TRBJ1-1
clone size: .
V gene: TRBV11-3
CDR3 DNA: TGTGCCAGCAGCTTAGAACAGACGAACACTGAAGCTTTCTTT
CDR3 protein: CASSLEQTNTEAFF

D gene: .
J gene: TRBJ1-2
clone size: .
V gene: TRBV20-1
CDR3 DNA: TGCAGTGCTAGAGACAGGAGTCTTGGGCGCACAATAAGCTACACCTTC
CDR3 protein: CSARDRSLGRTISYTF

D gene: .
J gene: TRBJ2-3
clone size: .
V gene: TRBV6-1
CDR3 DNA: TGTGCCAGCAGTCGGGCTAAGTCGAGCACAGATACGCAGTATTTT
CDR3 protein: CASSRAKSSTDTQYF

D gene: .
J gene: TRBJ2-2
clone size: .
V gene: TRBV10-3
CDR3 DNA: TGTGCCATCAGTGATCCCGTCAGGGACACCGGGGAGCTGTTTTTT
CDR3 protein: CAISDPVRDTGELFF

D gene: .
J gene: TRBJ2-2
clone size: .
V gene: TRBV19
CDR3 DNA: TGTGCCAGTAGTATCACAGGGATGGCCGGGGAGCTGTTTTTT
CDR3 protein: CASSITGMAGELFF

D gene: .
J gene: TRBJ1-5
clone size: few
V gene: TRBV27
CDR3 DNA: TGTGCCAGCAGTCCACCGGGCAATCAGCCCCAGCATTTT
CDR3 protein: CASSPPGNQPQHF

D gene: .
J gene: TRBJ2-5
clone size: .
V gene: TRBV7-9
CDR3 DNA: TGTGCCAGCAGCTTATCTTCGGGGGCTACCCAGTACTTC
CDR3 protein: CASSLSSGATQYF

D gene: .
J gene: TRBJ2-5
clone size: few
V gene: TRBV20-1
CDR3 DNA: TGCAGTGCTAACCTGGCCAAAGAGACCCAGTACTTC
CDR3 protein: CSANLAKETQYF

D gene: TRBD2
J gene: TRBJ2-2
clone size: .
V gene: TRBV2
CDR3 DNA: TGTGCCAGCAGGGGACTAGCGGGAGTACCCGGGGAGCTGTTTTTT
CDR3 protein: CASRGLAGVPGELFF

D gene: .
J gene: TRBJ2-5
clone size: .
V gene: TRBV7-9
CDR3 DNA: TGTGCCAGCAGTTTGTCTGGGACCCAGTACTTC
CDR3 protein: CASSLSGTQYF

D gene: .
J gene: TRBJ1-1
clone size: few
V gene: TRBV6-5
CDR3 DNA: TGTGCCAGCAGTTACGCGACAGCCAGGGGCACTGAAGCTTTCTTT
CDR3 protein: CASSYATARGTEAFF

D gene: TRBD1
J gene: TRBJ2-7
clone size: .
V gene: TRBV5-5
CDR3 DNA: TGTGCCAGCAGCTTGGGCCCCACAGGGGTCGGCTCCTACGAGCAGTACTTC
CDR3 protein: CASSLGPTGVGSYEQYF

D gene: TRBD2
J gene: TRBJ2-7
clone size: .
V gene: TRBV15
CDR3 DNA: TGTGCCACCAGCCCGGGACTAGGGGGGACTTACGAGCAGTACTTC
CDR3 protein: CATSPGLGGTYEQYF

D gene: TRBD2
J gene: TRBJ2-5
clone size: .
V gene: TRBV27
CDR3 DNA: TGTGCCAGCAGTTGGACTAGCGGCACCCTAAGAGAGACCCAGTACTTC
CDR3 protein: CASSWTSGTLRETQYF

D gene: .
J gene: TRBJ2-2
clone size: .
V gene: TRBV14
CDR3 DNA: TGTGCCAGCAGCCTTTTTCTGAACACCGGGGAGCTGTTTTTT
CDR3 protein: CASSLFLNTGELFF

D gene: .
J gene: TRBJ1-1
clone size: .
V gene: TRBV11-2
CDR3 DNA: TGTGCCAGCAGCTTCGATCTCACTGAAGCTTTCTTT
CDR3 protein: CASSFDLTEAFF

D gene: .
J gene: TRBJ1-1
clone size: few
V gene: TRBV7-9
CDR3 DNA: TGTGCCAGCAGCGCCCGGACAGTGGACACTGACGCTTTCTTT
CDR3 protein: CASSARTVDTDAFF

D gene: .
J gene: TRBJ1-5
clone size: few
V gene: TRBV6-2/TRBV6-3
CDR3 DNA: TGTGCCAGCAGTTACGACATCCCCTGGGTATCTCCCCAGCATTTT
CDR3 protein: CASSYDIPWVSPQHF

D gene: TRBD1
J gene: TRBJ2-5
clone size: .
V gene: TRBV11-2
CDR3 DNA: TGTGCCAGCAGCTATACGGCCTCAGGGGGCGGTGAGACCCAGTACTTC
CDR3 protein: CASSYTASGGGETQYF

D gene: .
J gene: TRBJ2-7
clone size: .
V gene: TRBV27
CDR3 DNA: TGTGCCAGCAGTTTATCGAGGGTAGAGGGCTCCGAGCAGTACTTC
CDR3 protein: CASSLSRVEGSEQYF

D gene: .
J gene: TRBJ2-5
clone size: .
V gene: TRBV6-5
CDR3 DNA: TGTGCCAGCAGTTATGGAGAGACCCAGTACTTC
CDR3 protein: CASSYGETQYF

D gene: .
J gene: TRBJ2-5
clone size: .
V gene: TRBV5-1
CDR3 DNA: TGCGCCAGCAGCTTCAGTAGGGAGACCCAGTACTTC
CDR3 protein: CASSFSRETQYF

D gene: .
J gene: TRBJ2-3
clone size: few
V gene: TRBV7-2
CDR3 DNA: TGTGCCAGCAGCTTAGGGCCTAGCACAGATACGCAGTATTTT
CDR3 protein: CASSLGPSTDTQYF

D gene: .
J gene: TRBJ2-7
clone size: .
V gene: TRBV11-1
CDR3 DNA: TGTGCCAGCAGCTTAGGACGCTTCACATACGAGCAGTACTTC
CDR3 protein: CASSLGRFTYEQYF